This T cell receptor (beta chain) was captured by sequencing in a study of CD8 T cells in Susac syndrome. The count of this clonotype is one. The authors reverse transcribed 0.5 to 1 ug RNA with random hexamers. TCRdb itself ran the immunoSEQ multiplex PCR reads through MiXCR, one entry per CDR3 protein. The repertoire holds 15,000 to 20,000 distinct CDR3 sequences, with roughly 95% as singletons. The V and J ends lost 0 bases and 0 bases respectively, with 5 bases between them. Germline CDR1 and CDR2: PRHDT and FYEKMQ (reference sequence). CDR3 length: 15 residues. CD8+ and CD4+ T cells from blood underwent TCR beta sequencing, which was carried out in a high-throughput format. TEMRA cells were FACS-enriched and CD8+ and CD4+ T cells negatively isolated.

The source of this sequence is a human donor in good health. The chain combines TRBV13 with TRBJ1-4; D not resolved. Input material: CD8+ T cells from PBMCs. The CDR3, as DNA: TGTGCCAGCAGCTTAGGCCCTGCAACTAATGAAAAACTGTTTTTT. It codes for CASSLGPATNEKLFF. The full variable domain, rest sourced from reference TRBV13 and TRBJ1-4, is AAGVIQSPRHLIKEKRETATLKCYPIPRHDTVYWYQQGPGQDPQFLISFYEKMQSDKGSIPDRFSAQQFSDYHSELNMSSLELGDSALYFCASSLGPATNEKLFFGSGTQLSVL.